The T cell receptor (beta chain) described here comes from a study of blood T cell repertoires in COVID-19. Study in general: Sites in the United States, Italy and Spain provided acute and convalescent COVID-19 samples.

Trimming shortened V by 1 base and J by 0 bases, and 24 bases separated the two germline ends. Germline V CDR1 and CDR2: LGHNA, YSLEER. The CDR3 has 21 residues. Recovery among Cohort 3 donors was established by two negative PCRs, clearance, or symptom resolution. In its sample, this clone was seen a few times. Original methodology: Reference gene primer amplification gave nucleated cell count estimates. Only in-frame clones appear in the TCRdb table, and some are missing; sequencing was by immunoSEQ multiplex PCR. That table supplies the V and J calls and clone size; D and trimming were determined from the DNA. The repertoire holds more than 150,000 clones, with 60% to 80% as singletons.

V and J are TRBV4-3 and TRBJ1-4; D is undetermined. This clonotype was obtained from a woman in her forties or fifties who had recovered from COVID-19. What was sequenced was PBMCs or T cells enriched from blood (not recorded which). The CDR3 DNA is TGCGCCAGCAGCCAAGGTGTGCGAGTGAGGGTCCCCCCCTCAACTAATGAAAAACTGTTTTTT. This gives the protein CASSQGVRVRVPPSTNEKLFF.